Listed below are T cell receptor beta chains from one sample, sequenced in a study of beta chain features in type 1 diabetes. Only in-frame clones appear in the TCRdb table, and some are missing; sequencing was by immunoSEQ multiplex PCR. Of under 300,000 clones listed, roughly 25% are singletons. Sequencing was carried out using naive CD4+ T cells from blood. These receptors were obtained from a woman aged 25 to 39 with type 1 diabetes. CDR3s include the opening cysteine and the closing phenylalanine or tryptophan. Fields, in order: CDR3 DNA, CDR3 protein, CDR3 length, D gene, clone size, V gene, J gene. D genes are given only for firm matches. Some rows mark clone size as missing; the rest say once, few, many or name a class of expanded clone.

cdr3_nt: TGTGCCAGCAGTCGGACAGGGGTCAATGAGCAGTTCTTC; cdr3_aa: CASSRTGVNEQFF; cdr3_length: 13; d_call: TRBD1; clone_size: few; v_call: TRBV2; j_call: TRBJ2-1
cdr3_nt: TGTGCCAGCAGCACGAGAGGGACAGGGGGAAGGAATGAGCAGTTCTTC; cdr3_aa: CASSTRGTGGRNEQFF; cdr3_length: 16; d_call: TRBD1; clone_size: few; v_call: TRBV7-3; j_call: TRBJ2-1
cdr3_nt: TGTGCCAGTAGTGAAACTAGCGGGAGGCCCCACGAGCAGTACTTC; cdr3_aa: CASSETSGRPHEQYF; cdr3_length: 15; d_call: TRBD2; clone_size: few; v_call: TRBV19; j_call: TRBJ2-7
cdr3_nt: TGTGCCAGCAGCCAAGCCGGGAGCACAGATACGCAGTATTTT; cdr3_aa: CASSQAGSTDTQYF; cdr3_length: 14; d_call: -; clone_size: few; v_call: TRBV4-2; j_call: TRBJ2-3
cdr3_nt: TGTGCCTGGAGTGTGGCGGGCGTCGATGGCTACACCTTC; cdr3_aa: CAWSVAGVDGYTF; cdr3_length: 13; d_call: -; clone_size: -; v_call: TRBV30; j_call: TRBJ1-2
cdr3_nt: TGTGCCATCAGTGAAGAGTCTTCCTACAATGAGCAGTTCTTC; cdr3_aa: CAISEESSYNEQFF; cdr3_length: 14; d_call: -; clone_size: -; v_call: TRBV10-3; j_call: TRBJ2-1
cdr3_nt: TGTGCCAGCTCACCCACAGGGGAACACTATGGCTACACCTTC; cdr3_aa: CASSPTGEHYGYTF; cdr3_length: 14; d_call: TRBD1; clone_size: few; v_call: TRBV18; j_call: TRBJ1-2
cdr3_nt: TGTGCCTGGAGTGTATCACAGGGCGCCTACGAGCAGTACTTC; cdr3_aa: CAWSVSQGAYEQYF; cdr3_length: 14; d_call: -; clone_size: -; v_call: TRBV30; j_call: TRBJ2-7
cdr3_nt: TGTGCCAGCAGTGACAGGGGGCGCCGAGAGACCCAGTACTTC; cdr3_aa: CASSDRGRRETQYF; cdr3_length: 14; d_call: TRBD1; clone_size: few; v_call: TRBV6-1; j_call: TRBJ2-5
cdr3_nt: TGTGCCTGGAAACTGGGGGGGTCTTCTGAAGCTTTCTTT; cdr3_aa: CAWKLGGSSEAFF; cdr3_length: 13; d_call: -; clone_size: -; v_call: TRBV30; j_call: TRBJ1-1
cdr3_nt: TGTGCCAGCGGTTTCCTCAGCACTGAAGCTTTCTTT; cdr3_aa: CASGFLSTEAFF; cdr3_length: 12; d_call: -; clone_size: few; v_call: TRBV6-1; j_call: TRBJ1-1
cdr3_nt: TGTGCCAGCAGTGAGGGACTAGCGGGAGGTGTGGAGACCCAGTACTTC; cdr3_aa: CASSEGLAGGVETQYF; cdr3_length: 16; d_call: TRBD2; clone_size: few; v_call: TRBV2; j_call: TRBJ2-5
cdr3_nt: TGTGCCTCTAGGGGGACAGGGAACACCGGGGAGCTGTTTTTT; cdr3_aa: CASRGTGNTGELFF; cdr3_length: 14; d_call: TRBD1; clone_size: -; v_call: TRBV9; j_call: TRBJ2-2
cdr3_nt: TGTGCCAGCAGCGTAGGGGCGGGCGGGAGGCGAAGCACAGATACGCAGTATTTT; cdr3_aa: CASSVGAGGRRSTDTQYF; cdr3_length: 18; d_call: TRBD2; clone_size: -; v_call: TRBV9; j_call: TRBJ2-3
cdr3_nt: TGTGCCAGCAGTAGGTGGCTAGCGGGAGGACAAGAGCAGTTCTTC; cdr3_aa: CASSRWLAGGQEQFF; cdr3_length: 15; d_call: TRBD2; clone_size: -; v_call: TRBV5-4; j_call: TRBJ2-1
cdr3_nt: TGTGCTAGTGGTTTGGTACACGAGACCCAGTACTTC; cdr3_aa: CASGLVHETQYF; cdr3_length: 12; d_call: -; clone_size: few; v_call: TRBV12-5; j_call: TRBJ2-5
cdr3_nt: TGTGCCATCAGTGTCTCCGGGACTCCTCTCTACAATGAGCAGTTCTTC; cdr3_aa: CAISVSGTPLYNEQFF; cdr3_length: 16; d_call: -; clone_size: few; v_call: TRBV10-3; j_call: TRBJ2-1
cdr3_nt: TGTGCCGGGGGACTTGACAATGAGCAGTTCTTC; cdr3_aa: CAGGLDNEQFF; cdr3_length: 11; d_call: -; clone_size: -; v_call: TRBV30; j_call: TRBJ2-1
cdr3_nt: TGTGCCAGCACAACCCCCGGGACAGGGCTTCGCGATGAGCAGTTCTTC; cdr3_aa: CASTTPGTGLRDEQFF; cdr3_length: 16; d_call: TRBD1; clone_size: few; v_call: TRBV28; j_call: TRBJ2-1
cdr3_nt: TGTGCCACCGGAGGGACAGGCCCGAATCAGCCCCAGCATTTT; cdr3_aa: CATGGTGPNQPQHF; cdr3_length: 14; d_call: TRBD1; clone_size: few; v_call: TRBV10-3; j_call: TRBJ1-5
cdr3_nt: TGTGCCAGCATGCGCCAGAACACTGAAGCTTTCTTT; cdr3_aa: CASMRQNTEAFF; cdr3_length: 12; d_call: -; clone_size: -; v_call: TRBV25-1; j_call: TRBJ1-1
cdr3_nt: TGTGCCAGCAGCAGCACTAGCGACAATGAGCAGTTCTTC; cdr3_aa: CASSSTSDNEQFF; cdr3_length: 13; d_call: TRBD2; clone_size: -; v_call: TRBV7-8; j_call: TRBJ2-1
cdr3_nt: TGTGCCAGCACCCTGACAGGAGACGTGTACAATGAGCAGTTCTTC; cdr3_aa: CASTLTGDVYNEQFF; cdr3_length: 15; d_call: -; clone_size: few; v_call: TRBV6-6; j_call: TRBJ2-1
cdr3_nt: TGTGCCAGTAGTATGGACTTCACTGAAGCTTTCTTT; cdr3_aa: CASSMDFTEAFF; cdr3_length: 12; d_call: -; clone_size: -; v_call: TRBV19; j_call: TRBJ1-1
cdr3_nt: TGTGCCAGCAGCCGGGACATTCAAGAGACCCAGTACTTC; cdr3_aa: CASSRDIQETQYF; cdr3_length: 13; d_call: -; clone_size: -; v_call: TRBV7-9; j_call: TRBJ2-5
cdr3_nt: TGTGCCAGCAGCTGGGACACCCAGGAGACCCAGTACTTC; cdr3_aa: CASSWDTQETQYF; cdr3_length: 13; d_call: -; clone_size: few; v_call: TRBV6-5; j_call: TRBJ2-5
cdr3_nt: TGCGCCAGCAGTCAGCAACGGGACAGGGATTTCCAAGAGACCCAGTACTTC; cdr3_aa: CASSQQRDRDFQETQYF; cdr3_length: 17; d_call: TRBD1; clone_size: few; v_call: TRBV23-1; j_call: TRBJ2-5
cdr3_nt: TGTGCCACCAGCAGAGGTAGCGGGAGGGGGAACACCGGGGAGCTGTTTTTT; cdr3_aa: CATSRGSGRGNTGELFF; cdr3_length: 17; d_call: TRBD2; clone_size: -; v_call: TRBV15; j_call: TRBJ2-2
cdr3_nt: TGTGCCAGCAGCGGGACAGGGTTGAACACTGAAGCTTTCTTT; cdr3_aa: CASSGTGLNTEAFF; cdr3_length: 14; d_call: TRBD1; clone_size: once; v_call: TRBV27; j_call: TRBJ1-1
cdr3_nt: TGTGCCTGGAGTGGACACCCCTCCGGGACAGCTACCTACGAGCAGTACTTC; cdr3_aa: CAWSGHPSGTATYEQYF; cdr3_length: 17; d_call: TRBD1; clone_size: -; v_call: TRBV30; j_call: TRBJ2-7
cdr3_nt: TGTGCCATCACTAGCGGGAGTCTCCACGAGCAGTACTTC; cdr3_aa: CAITSGSLHEQYF; cdr3_length: 13; d_call: TRBD2; clone_size: few; v_call: TRBV6-6; j_call: TRBJ2-7
cdr3_nt: TGTGCCAGCAGCCTTACTAGCGGGAGCGGCGAGCAGTACTTC; cdr3_aa: CASSLTSGSGEQYF; cdr3_length: 14; d_call: TRBD2; clone_size: once; v_call: TRBV7-9; j_call: TRBJ2-7
cdr3_nt: TGTGCCAGCAGCTATACGTCGGAGGGTAACTACGAGCAGTACTTC; cdr3_aa: CASSYTSEGNYEQYF; cdr3_length: 15; d_call: -; clone_size: -; v_call: TRBV6-6; j_call: TRBJ2-7
cdr3_nt: TGTGCCAGCAGCTTCTTCGGACAGAACACTGAAGCTTTCTTT; cdr3_aa: CASSFFGQNTEAFF; cdr3_length: 14; d_call: -; clone_size: -; v_call: TRBV7-9; j_call: TRBJ1-1
cdr3_nt: TGCGCCAGCAGTCCGGGACTAGCGGGAGGTCTCTACGAGCAGTACTTC; cdr3_aa: CASSPGLAGGLYEQYF; cdr3_length: 16; d_call: TRBD2; clone_size: few; v_call: TRBV5-1; j_call: TRBJ2-7
cdr3_nt: TGCGCCAGCAGCTTGGCCACGACGGGACAGGGTGGCGAGCAGTACTTC; cdr3_aa: CASSLATTGQGGEQYF; cdr3_length: 16; d_call: TRBD1; clone_size: -; v_call: TRBV5-1; j_call: TRBJ2-7
cdr3_nt: TGTGCCAGCAGCATAGGAGTTCGCGGCTACACCTTC; cdr3_aa: CASSIGVRGYTF; cdr3_length: 12; d_call: -; clone_size: -; v_call: TRBV9; j_call: TRBJ1-2
cdr3_nt: TGTGCCTGGAGTCCGGGGGGCAAGGAAAAACTGTTTTTT; cdr3_aa: CAWSPGGKEKLFF; cdr3_length: 13; d_call: -; clone_size: few; v_call: TRBV30; j_call: TRBJ1-4
cdr3_nt: TGTGCCAGCAGCTTGGAACGGAACTATGGCTACACCTTC; cdr3_aa: CASSLERNYGYTF; cdr3_length: 13; d_call: -; clone_size: once; v_call: TRBV5-8; j_call: TRBJ1-2
cdr3_nt: TGTGCCAGCACTGGTGGAGCCGTCGACACTGAAGCTTTCTTT; cdr3_aa: CASTGGAVDTEAFF; cdr3_length: 14; d_call: -; clone_size: -; v_call: TRBV28; j_call: TRBJ1-1
cdr3_nt: TGCAGCGTTCATGGACTAGCGAACACAGATACGCAGTATTTT; cdr3_aa: CSVHGLANTDTQYF; cdr3_length: 14; d_call: TRBD2; clone_size: -; v_call: TRBV29-1; j_call: TRBJ2-3
cdr3_nt: TGTGCCAGTAGTCCTACCGGGACAGGGGCGTACGAGCAGTACTTC; cdr3_aa: CASSPTGTGAYEQYF; cdr3_length: 15; d_call: TRBD1; clone_size: -; v_call: TRBV19; j_call: TRBJ2-7
cdr3_nt: TGTGCCAGTAGTATTGGCAGGGGAAGCAATCAGCCCCAGCATTTT; cdr3_aa: CASSIGRGSNQPQHF; cdr3_length: 15; d_call: -; clone_size: -; v_call: TRBV19; j_call: TRBJ1-5
cdr3_nt: TGTGCCAGCAGGGGGACAGGGTCGACTGAAGCTTTCTTT; cdr3_aa: CASRGTGSTEAFF; cdr3_length: 13; d_call: TRBD1; clone_size: few; v_call: TRBV2; j_call: TRBJ1-1
cdr3_nt: TGTGCCTGGAAACTAGCGGGAGACCGCTCTTGGGGCAATGAGCAGTTCTTC; cdr3_aa: CAWKLAGDRSWGNEQFF; cdr3_length: 17; d_call: TRBD2; clone_size: -; v_call: TRBV30; j_call: TRBJ2-1
cdr3_nt: TGTGCCAGCAGCCCAGGTCTAGCGGGAGCCTACAATGAGCAGTTCTTC; cdr3_aa: CASSPGLAGAYNEQFF; cdr3_length: 16; d_call: TRBD2; clone_size: few; v_call: TRBV9; j_call: TRBJ2-1